This TCR beta chain was recovered during a study of CD8+ T cells in alopecia areata. With V trimmed by 2 bases and J by 6 bases, 7 bases remained unmatched. The CDR3 runs to 15 residues. CDR1 is SGHDN and CDR2 is FVKESK in the germline V gene. Note on this clone: What it binds is not known.

cDNA prepared by RNA extraction and subsequent reverse transcription served as the template for sequencing. The data were produced by immunoSEQ multiplex PCR, yet TCRdb's version contains in-frame clones alone and is incomplete. This table holds more than 100,000 clones, 55% found once. Study-wide points: Patients showed less clear TCR sequence sharing than mice, possibly partly because of HLA diversity. Greater clonality was observed in lesional scalp samples, especially alopecia totalis/universalis, versus normal scalp.

The V call is TRBV14, the J call TRBJ2-4; TRBD1 aligns across 7 bases. What was sequenced was CD4+ T cells sorted from blood. The receptor was derived from a human donor in good health. In nucleotides, the CDR3 is TGTGCCAGCAGCCAACGCCTGCCAGGGGGAAACATTCAGTACTTC. The encoded protein is CASSQRLPGGNIQYF.